This entry concerns a single TCR beta chain. The entry originates in a study of T cell responses to AZD1222 COVID-19 vaccine. Germline assignment: CDR1 LNHDA and CDR2 SQIVND (reference sequence). The CDR3 extends over 11 amino acids. V was shortened by 3 bases and J by 4 bases, with 1 base between the two germline ends. Here immunoSEQ multiplex PCR was the method, and the copy in TCRdb shows in-frame clones only, minus some. This sample has some 120,000 clones, with more than 75% found just once. V usage is TRBV19 and J usage is TRBJ1-3; D ambiguous. The source material was peripheral blood, sampled on day 0 of AZD1222 vaccination. This clonotype originated in an adult in good health. CDR3 in DNA: TGTGCCAGTAGTATCGGAAACACCATATATTTT. It encodes CASSIGNTIYF. The entire variable domain, with the rest obtained from reference TRBV19 and TRBJ1-3, is as follows: DGGITQSPKYLFRKEGQNVTLSCEQNLNHDAMYWYRQDPGQGLRLIYYSQIVNDFQKGDIAEGYSVSREKKESFPLTVTSAQKNPTAFYLCASSIGNTIYFGEGSWLTVV.